Below, one T cell receptor beta chain is given with its context. Its antigen is currently unknown. Germline CDR1 SQVTM, CDR2 ANQGSEA. The CDR3 totals 15 residues. V was trimmed by 4 bases and J by 0 bases, leaving 13 bases between them. This sample is drawn from a study of cytomegalovirus exposure and HLA in healthy donors. Study-level points and caveats: In vitro assays verified that three CMV-associated chains recognized CMV antigens specifically.

The PCR was carried out with 60 Vbeta primers and 13 Jbeta primers. Clones were read by immunoSEQ multiplex PCR, and TCRdb kept only the in-frame ones, dropping some. The sample includes about 270,000 clones, just over 70% of them seen just once. This rearrangement joins TRBV29-1 to TRBJ1-3; D possibly corresponds to TRBD1 (6 bases). Sequenced sample: PBMCs. The receptor was isolated from a female donor in good health and CMV-seronegative. The CDR3 is CSVVGGAVSGNTIYF. CDR3 nucleotide sequence: TGCAGCGTTGTGGGGGGGGCAGTCTCTGGAAACACCATATATTTT. Based on the CDR3 plus reference TRBV29-1 and TRBJ1-3, the full variable domain is SAVISQKPSRDICQRGTSLTIQCQVDSQVTMMFWYRQQPGQSLTLIATANQGSEATYESGFVIDKFPISRPNLTFSTLTVSNMSPEDSSIYLCSVVGGAVSGNTIYFGEGSWLTVV.